The source of this TCR beta chain is a study of CD8+ T cells in alopecia areata. From PBMCs, CD4+ and CD8+ T cells were sorted. General study results and limits: Normal skin's resident alphabeta T cells are also sequenced in scalp samples.

Following RNA extraction, reverse transcription yielded cDNA that acted as the sequencing template. This table comes from immunoSEQ multiplex PCR, and its TCRdb copy is limited to in-frame clones, with some not included. The table includes approximately 180,000 clones, roughly 59% detected once. Trimming took 2 bases from V and 4 from J, leaving 12 bases between them. The CDR3 loop spans 15 amino acids. Germline V gives CDR1 MNHEY, CDR2 SMNVEV (reference sequence). Concerning this clone: No antigen is known for it.

The chain joins TRBV27 to TRBJ2-1; a possible D gene is TRBD1 (5 bases). This sample comprised CD4+ T cells sorted from blood, obtained at week 0. The receptor comes from a human donor with alopecia areata. The CDR3 spells CASSLPGHPYNEQFF. CDR3 nucleotides: TGTGCCAGCAGTTTACCCGGACACCCATACAATGAGCAGTTCTTC.